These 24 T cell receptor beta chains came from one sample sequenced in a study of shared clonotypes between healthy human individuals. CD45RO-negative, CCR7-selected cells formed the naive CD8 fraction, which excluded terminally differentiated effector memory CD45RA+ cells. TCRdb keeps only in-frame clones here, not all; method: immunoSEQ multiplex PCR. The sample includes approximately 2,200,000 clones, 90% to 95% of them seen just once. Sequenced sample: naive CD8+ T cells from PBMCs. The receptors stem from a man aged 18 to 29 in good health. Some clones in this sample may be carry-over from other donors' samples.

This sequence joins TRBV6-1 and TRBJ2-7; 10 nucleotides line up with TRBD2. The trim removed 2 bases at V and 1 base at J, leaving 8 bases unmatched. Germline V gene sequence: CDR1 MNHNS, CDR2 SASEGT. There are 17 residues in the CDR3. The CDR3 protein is CASSERLAGVGSYEQYF. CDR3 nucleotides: TGTGCCAGCAGTGAAAGGCTAGCGGGAGTTGGATCCTACGAGCAGTACTTC.

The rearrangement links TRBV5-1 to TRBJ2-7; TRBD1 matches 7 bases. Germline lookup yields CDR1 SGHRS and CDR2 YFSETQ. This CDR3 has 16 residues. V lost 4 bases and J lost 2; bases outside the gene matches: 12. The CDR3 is CASSIHTGAFTYEQYF. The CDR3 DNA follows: TGCGCCAGCAGCATACACACAGGGGCCTTCACCTACGAGCAGTACTTC.

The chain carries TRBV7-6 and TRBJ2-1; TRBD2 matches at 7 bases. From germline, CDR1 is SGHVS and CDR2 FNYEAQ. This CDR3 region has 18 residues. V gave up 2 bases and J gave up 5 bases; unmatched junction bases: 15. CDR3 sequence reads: CASSLLYSRGLINNEQFF. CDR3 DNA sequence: TGTGCCAGCAGCTTATTATACTCCCGGGGACTAATCAACAATGAGCAGTTCTTC.

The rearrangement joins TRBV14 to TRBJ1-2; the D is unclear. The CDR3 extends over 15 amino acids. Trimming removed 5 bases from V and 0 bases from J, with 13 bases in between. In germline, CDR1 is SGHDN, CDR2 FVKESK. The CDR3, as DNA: TGTGCCAGCAGCAGGCAGGCGGGGACTAACTATGGCTACACCTTC. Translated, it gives CASSRQAGTNYGYTF.

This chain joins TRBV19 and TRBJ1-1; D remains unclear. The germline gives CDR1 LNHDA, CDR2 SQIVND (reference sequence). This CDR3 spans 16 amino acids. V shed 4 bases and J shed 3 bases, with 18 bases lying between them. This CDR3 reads CASSNREVGVYTEAFF. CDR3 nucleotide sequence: TGTGCCAGTAGTAACCGAGAGGTTGGGGTGTACACTGAAGCTTTCTTT.

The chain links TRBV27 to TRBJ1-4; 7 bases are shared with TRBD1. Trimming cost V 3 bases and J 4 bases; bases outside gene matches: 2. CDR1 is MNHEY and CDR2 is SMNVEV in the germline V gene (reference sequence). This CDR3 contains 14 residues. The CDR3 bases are TGTGCCAGCAGTTTCGCAGGGGGTAATGAAAAACTGTTTTTT. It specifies CASSFAGGNEKLFF.

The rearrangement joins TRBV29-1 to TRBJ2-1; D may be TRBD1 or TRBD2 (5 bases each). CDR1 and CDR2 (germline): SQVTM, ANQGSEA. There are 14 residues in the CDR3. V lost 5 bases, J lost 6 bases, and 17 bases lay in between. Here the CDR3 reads CSVWAGGTSNEQFF. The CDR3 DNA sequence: TGCAGCGTTTGGGCTGGTGGGACCAGCAATGAGCAGTTCTTC.

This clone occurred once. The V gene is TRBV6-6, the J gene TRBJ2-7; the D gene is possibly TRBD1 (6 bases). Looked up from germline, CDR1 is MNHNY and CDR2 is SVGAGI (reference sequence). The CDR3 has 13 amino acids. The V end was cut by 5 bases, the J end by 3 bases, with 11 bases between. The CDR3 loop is CASSLGTSYEQYF. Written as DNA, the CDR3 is TGTGCCAGCAGTCTAGGGACAAGCTACGAGCAGTACTTC.

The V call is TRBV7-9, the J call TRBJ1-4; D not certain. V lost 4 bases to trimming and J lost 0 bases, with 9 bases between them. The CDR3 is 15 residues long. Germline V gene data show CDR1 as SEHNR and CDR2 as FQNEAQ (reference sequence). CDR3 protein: CASSSATTTNEKLFF. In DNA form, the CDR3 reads TGTGCCAGCAGCTCCGCAACGACAACTAATGAAAAACTGTTTTTT.

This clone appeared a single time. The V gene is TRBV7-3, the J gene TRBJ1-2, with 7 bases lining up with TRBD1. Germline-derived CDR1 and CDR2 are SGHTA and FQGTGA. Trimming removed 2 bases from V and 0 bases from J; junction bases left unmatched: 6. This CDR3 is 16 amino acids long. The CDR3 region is CASSLVRDRPNYGYTF. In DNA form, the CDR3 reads TGTGCCAGCAGCTTAGTCCGGGACAGACCTAACTATGGCTACACCTTC.

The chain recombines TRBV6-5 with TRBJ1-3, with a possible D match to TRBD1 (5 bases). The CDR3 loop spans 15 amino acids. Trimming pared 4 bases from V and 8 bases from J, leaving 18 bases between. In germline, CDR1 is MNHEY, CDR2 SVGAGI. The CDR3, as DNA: TGTGCCAGCAGTTTCTCCGGGACGCTTAGCCACACCATATATTTT. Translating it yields CASSFSGTLSHTIYF.

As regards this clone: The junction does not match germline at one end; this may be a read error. Here the CDR3 DNA reads TGCAGCGTCGAAGGGCTAGCGGGGAACCATCTCAATGAGCAGTTCTTC. Translating gives CSVEGLAGNHLNEQFF. J is TRBJ2-1 and V is TRBV29-1, with 9 bases that match TRBD2. CDR3 size: 16 residues. CDR1 and CDR2 (germline): SQVTM, ANQGSEA.

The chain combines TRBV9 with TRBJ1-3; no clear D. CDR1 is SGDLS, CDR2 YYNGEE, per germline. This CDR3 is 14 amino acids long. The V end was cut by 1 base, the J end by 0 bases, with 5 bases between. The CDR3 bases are TGTGCCAGCAGCGTATTTAGCTCTGGAAACACCATATATTTT. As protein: CASSVFSSGNTIYF.

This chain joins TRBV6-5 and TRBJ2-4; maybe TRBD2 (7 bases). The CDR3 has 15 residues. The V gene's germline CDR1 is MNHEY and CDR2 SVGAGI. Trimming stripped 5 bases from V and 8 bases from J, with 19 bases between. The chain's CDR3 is CASSTGGRDFHIQYF. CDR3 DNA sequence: TGTGCCAGCAGTACCGGGGGGCGGGATTTTCACATTCAGTACTTC.

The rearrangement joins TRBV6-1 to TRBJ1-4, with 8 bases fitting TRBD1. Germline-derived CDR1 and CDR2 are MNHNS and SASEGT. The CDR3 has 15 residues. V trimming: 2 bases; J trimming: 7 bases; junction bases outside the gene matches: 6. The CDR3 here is CASSELRTGSEKLFF. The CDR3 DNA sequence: TGTGCCAGCAGTGAACTCCGGACAGGGAGTGAAAAACTGTTTTTT.

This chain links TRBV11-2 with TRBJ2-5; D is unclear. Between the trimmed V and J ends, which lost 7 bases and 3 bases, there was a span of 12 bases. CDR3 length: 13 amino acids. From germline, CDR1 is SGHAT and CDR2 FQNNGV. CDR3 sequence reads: CASTPPMEETQYF. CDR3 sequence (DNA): TGTGCCAGCACCCCACCGATGGAAGAGACCCAGTACTTC.

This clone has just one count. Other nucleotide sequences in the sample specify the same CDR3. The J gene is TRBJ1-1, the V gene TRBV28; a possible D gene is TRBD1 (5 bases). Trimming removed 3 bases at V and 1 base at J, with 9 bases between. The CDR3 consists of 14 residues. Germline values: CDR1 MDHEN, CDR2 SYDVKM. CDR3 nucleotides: TGTGCCAGCAGTTTGGAGGGGCGGAACACTGAAGCTTTCTTT. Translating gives CASSLEGRNTEAFF.

For the CDR3, the DNA is TGTGCCAGCAGCCTTCCAGCGGGAGATATGAACACCGGGGAGCTGTTTTTT. Translating gives CASSLPAGDMNTGELFF. The chain couples TRBV4-2 to TRBJ2-2, with 8 bases that match TRBD2. After removal of 4 bases from V and 1 base from J, the junction contained 8 bases not matched to a gene. Germline V gene data show CDR1 as LGHNA and CDR2 as YNFKEQ. This CDR3 comprises 17 residues.

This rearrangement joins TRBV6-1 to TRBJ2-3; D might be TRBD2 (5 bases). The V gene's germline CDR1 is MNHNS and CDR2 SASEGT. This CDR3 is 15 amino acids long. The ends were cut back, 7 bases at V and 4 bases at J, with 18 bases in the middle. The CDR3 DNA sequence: TGTGCCAGCACCCAAACTAGGTCGGTTCCAGATACGCAGTATTTT. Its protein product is CASTQTRSVPDTQYF.

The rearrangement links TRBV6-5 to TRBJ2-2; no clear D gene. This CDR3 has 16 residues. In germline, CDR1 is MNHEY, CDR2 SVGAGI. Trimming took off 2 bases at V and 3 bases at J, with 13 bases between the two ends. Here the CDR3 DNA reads TGTGCCAGCAGTTACAGGCTGGCCAGTTACACCGGGGAGCTGTTTTTT. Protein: CASSYRLASYTGELFF.

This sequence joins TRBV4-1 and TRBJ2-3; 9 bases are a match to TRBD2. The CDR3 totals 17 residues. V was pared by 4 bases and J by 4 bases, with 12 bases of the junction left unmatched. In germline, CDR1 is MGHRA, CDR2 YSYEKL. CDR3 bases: TGCGCCAGCAGCCCCGATAGCGGGAGAGTGATATCAGATACGCAGTATTTT. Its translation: CASSPDSGRVISDTQYF.

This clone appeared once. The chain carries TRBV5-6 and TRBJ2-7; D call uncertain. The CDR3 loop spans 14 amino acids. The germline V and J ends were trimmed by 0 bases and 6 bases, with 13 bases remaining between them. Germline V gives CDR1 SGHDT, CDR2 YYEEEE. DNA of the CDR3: TGTGCCAGCAGCTTGGATGTGGTATCGGGCGAGCAGTACTTC. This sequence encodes CASSLDVVSGEQYF.

CDR3 in DNA: TGTGCCAGCAGCTTGACTCTCCAGACCCAGTACTTC. Protein sequence: CASSLTLQTQYF. V gene TRBV5-6 combines with J gene TRBJ2-5; the D is unclear. Germline values: CDR1 SGHDT, CDR2 YYEEEE. CDR3 size: 12 residues. V was shortened by 1 base and J by 6 bases, with 7 bases between the two germline ends.

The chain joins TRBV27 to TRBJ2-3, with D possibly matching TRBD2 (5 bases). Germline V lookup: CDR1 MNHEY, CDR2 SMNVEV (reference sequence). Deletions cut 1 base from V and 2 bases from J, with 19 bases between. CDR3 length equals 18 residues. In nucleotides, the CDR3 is TGTGCCAGCAGTTTATTTGTCCCCACGGGAATTATCACAGATACGCAGTATTTT. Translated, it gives CASSLFVPTGIITDTQYF.